The rows below give T cell receptor beta chains drawn from one sample of a study of technical replicates of blood from a handful of donors. Profiling relied on immunoSEQ multiplex PCR, and the TCRdb table lists in-frame clones only, not all of them. The sample consists of 70,000 to 80,000 clones, roughly 90% of them appearing once. Specimen: T cells isolated from PBMCs. The origin of the receptors is a human donor in good health. Each CDR3 is given with its conserved first and last residue. A D gene is named only where the DNA matches it firmly. The listing skips clone size in some rows; elsewhere it reads once, few, many or a size class.

clone size | J gene | D gene | V gene | CDR3 protein | CDR3 DNA
- | TRBJ2-6 | TRBD1 | TRBV5-1 | CASSWARTGGDVLTF | TGCGCCAGCAGCTGGGCGAGGACAGGGGGCGACGTCCTGACTTTC
- | TRBJ1-1 | - | TRBV5-1 | CASSLEAGYTEAFF | TGCGCCAGCAGCTTGGAAGCAGGGTACACTGAAGCTTTCTTT
- | TRBJ1-1 | - | TRBV6-1 | CASSEGGQEAFF | TGTGCCAGCAGTGAAGGGGGGCAGGAAGCTTTCTTT
once | TRBJ1-2 | - | TRBV6-5 | CASRQANYGYTF | TGTGCCAGTAGACAGGCTAACTATGGCTACACCTTC
- | TRBJ1-2 | TRBD1 | TRBV14 | CASSPRQGARYGYTF | TGTGCCAGCAGCCCCCGACAGGGGGCGAGGTATGGCTACACCTTC
- | TRBJ2-5 | TRBD2 | TRBV30 | CAWTSSGSGTQYF | TGTGCCTGGACTAGTAGCGGGAGTGGGACCCAGTACTTC
- | TRBJ2-7 | TRBD2 | TRBV19 | CASSKLAGGLPYEQYF | TGTGCCAGTAGTAAGCTAGCGGGAGGGCTACCATACGAGCAGTACTTC
few | TRBJ2-7 | - | TRBV4-2 | CASSQDSGGASSYEQYF | TGTGCCAGCAGCCAAGATTCGGGGGGCGCTAGCTCCTACGAGCAGTACTTC
- | TRBJ1-2 | - | TRBV13 | CASSFNGYGYTF | TGTGCCAGCAGCTTTAACGGCTATGGCTACACCTTC
- | TRBJ2-3 | - | TRBV19 | CASSFGFSTDTQYF | TGTGCCAGTAGTTTCGGGTTCTCGACAGATACGCAGTATTTT
- | TRBJ1-2 | - | TRBV7-2 | CASSPGLQDGYTF | TGTGCCAGCAGTCCAGGACTACAGGATGGCTACACCTTC
- | TRBJ1-1 | TRBD1 | TRBV5-5 | CASSKVPGQGVDTEAFF | TGTGCCAGCAGCAAGGTGCCGGGACAGGGGGTCGACACTGAAGCTTTCTTT
- | TRBJ1-2 | - | TRBV29-1 | CSVWTDSNYGYTF | TGCAGCGTTTGGACAGATTCCAACTATGGCTACACCTTC
- | TRBJ1-4 | - | TRBV6-1 | CASSLERRHEKLFF | TGTGCCAGCAGTTTGGAAAGGAGGCATGAAAAACTGTTTTTT
- | TRBJ2-5 | TRBD2 | TRBV18 | CASSPAGGETQYF | TGTGCCAGCTCACCAGCGGGAGGAGAGACCCAGTACTTC
- | TRBJ2-7 | TRBD2 | TRBV11-2 | CASSFPGLGTYEQYF | TGTGCCAGCAGCTTTCCGGGACTAGGCACCTACGAGCAGTACTTC
- | TRBJ2-7 | - | TRBV10-3 | CAISEGHSYEQYF | TGTGCCATCAGTGAGGGGCACTCCTACGAGCAGTACTTC
- | TRBJ2-7 | TRBD2 | TRBV7-6 | CASSLAGAGRIQYF | TGTGCCAGCAGCTTGGCTGGAGCGGGGAGGATTCAGTACTTC
- | TRBJ1-2 | TRBD1 | TRBV6-5 | CASSPGGMGNYGYTF | TGTGCCAGCAGTCCAGGGGGCATGGGTAACTATGGCTACACCTTC
- | TRBJ2-2 | TRBD1 | TRBV5-1 | CASSFNPGTGNTGELFF | TGCGCCAGCAGCTTCAATCCCGGGACAGGGAACACCGGGGAGCTGTTTTTT
- | TRBJ1-5 | - | TRBV7-8 | CASSLGREQPQHF | TGTGCCAGCAGCTTAGGGCGGGAACAGCCCCAGCATTTT
- | TRBJ2-1 | TRBD2 | TRBV6-1 | CASSIAGSSNEQFF | TGTGCCAGCAGTATAGCGGGAAGTTCCAATGAGCAGTTCTTC
- | TRBJ2-3 | - | TRBV15 | CATAKDRNTDTQYF | TGTGCCACTGCAAAGGACAGAAACACAGATACGCAGTATTTT
- | TRBJ1-3 | - | TRBV5-6 | CASSLPGFGNTIYF | TGTGCCAGCAGCTTACCAGGGTTTGGAAACACCATATATTTT
- | TRBJ2-7 | TRBD1 | TRBV4-3 | CASSQSHYDPGQVSYEQYF | TGCGCCAGCAGCCAATCCCATTATGATCCGGGACAGGTTTCCTACGAGCAGTACTTC
- | TRBJ2-3 | - | TRBV5-5 | CASIHLPENNPHTQYF | TGTGCCAGCATCCATCTCCCCGAGAATAACCCTCATACGCAGTATTTT
- | TRBJ1-1 | TRBD1 | TRBV6-5 | CASSDHRGNTEAFF | TGTGCCAGCAGTGATCACAGGGGAAACACTGAAGCTTTCTTT
- | TRBJ1-5 | TRBD1 | TRBV5-1 | CASSLEGAGNQPQHF | TGCGCCAGCAGCTTGGAGGGGGCAGGCAATCAGCCCCAGCATTTT
- | TRBJ2-1 | TRBD2 | TRBV29-1 | CSVEWLAVYNEQFF | TGCAGCGTTGAATGGCTAGCGGTCTACAATGAGCAGTTCTTC
few | TRBJ1-1 | - | TRBV19 | CASMGGSSTEAFF | TGTGCCAGTATGGGGGGTAGTAGCACTGAAGCTTTCTTT
- | TRBJ2-1 | TRBD2 | TRBV7-2 | CASSLTSGSKNEQFF | TGTGCCAGCAGCTTAACTAGCGGGAGTAAGAATGAGCAGTTCTTC
- | TRBJ2-7 | TRBD2 | TRBV9 | CASSGTSEMGEQYF | TGTGCCAGCAGCGGAACTAGCGAAATGGGTGAGCAGTACTTC
- | TRBJ2-7 | TRBD1 | TRBV29-1 | CSVETQGASSYEQYF | TGCAGCGTGGAAACCCAGGGGGCTAGCTCCTACGAGCAGTACTTC
- | TRBJ1-5 | - | TRBV10-3 | CAISSREINQPQHF | TGTGCCATCAGCTCCCGGGAAATCAATCAGCCCCAGCATTTT
- | TRBJ2-7 | - | TRBV27 | CASSLYGAYEQYF | TGTGCCAGCAGTTTATACGGGGCCTACGAGCAGTACTTC
- | TRBJ2-1 | TRBD2 | TRBV19 | CATNPSSGSYNEQFF | TGTGCCACAAATCCTTCTAGCGGGAGTTACAATGAGCAGTTCTTC
- | TRBJ1-2 | TRBD1 | TRBV19 | CASGQGNYGYTF | TGTGCCAGTGGACAGGGTAATTATGGCTACACCTTC